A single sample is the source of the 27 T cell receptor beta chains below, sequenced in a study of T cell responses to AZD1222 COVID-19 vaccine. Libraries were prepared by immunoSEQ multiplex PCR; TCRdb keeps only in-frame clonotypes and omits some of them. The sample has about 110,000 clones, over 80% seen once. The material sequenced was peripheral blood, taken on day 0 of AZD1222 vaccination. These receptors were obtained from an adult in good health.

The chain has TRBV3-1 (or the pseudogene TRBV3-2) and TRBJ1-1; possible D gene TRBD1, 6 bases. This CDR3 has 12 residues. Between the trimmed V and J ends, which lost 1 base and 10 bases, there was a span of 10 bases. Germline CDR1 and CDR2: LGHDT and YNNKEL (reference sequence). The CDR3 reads CASSQAGRGAFF. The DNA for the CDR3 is TGTGCCAGCAGCCAAGCGGGCAGGGGAGCTTTCTTT.

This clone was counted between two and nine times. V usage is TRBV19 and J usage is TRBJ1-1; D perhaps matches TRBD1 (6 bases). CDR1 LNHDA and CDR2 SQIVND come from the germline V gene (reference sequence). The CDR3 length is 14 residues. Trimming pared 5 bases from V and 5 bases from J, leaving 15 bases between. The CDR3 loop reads CASSPLTGRTEAFF. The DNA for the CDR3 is TGTGCCAGTAGTCCGCTCACAGGGCGGACTGAAGCTTTCTTT. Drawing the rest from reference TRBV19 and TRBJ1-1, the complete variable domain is DGGITQSPKYLFRKEGQNVTLSCEQNLNHDAMYWYRQDPGQGLRLIYYSQIVNDFQKGDIAEGYSVSREKKESFPLTVTSAQKNPTAFYLCASSPLTGRTEAFFGQGTRLTVV.

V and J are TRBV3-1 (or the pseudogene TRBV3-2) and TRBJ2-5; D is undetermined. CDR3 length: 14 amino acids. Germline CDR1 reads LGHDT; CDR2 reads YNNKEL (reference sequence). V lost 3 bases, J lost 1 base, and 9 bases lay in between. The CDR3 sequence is CASSHLAFQETQYF. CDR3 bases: TGTGCCAGCAGCCACCTGGCCTTCCAAGAGACCCAGTACTTC.

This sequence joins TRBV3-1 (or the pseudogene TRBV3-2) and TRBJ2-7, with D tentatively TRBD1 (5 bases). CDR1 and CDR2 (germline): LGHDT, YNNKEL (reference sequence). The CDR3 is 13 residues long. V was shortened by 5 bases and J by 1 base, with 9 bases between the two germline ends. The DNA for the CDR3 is TGTGCCAGCAGCTTCTCAGGGTCCTACGAGCAGTACTTC. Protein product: CASSFSGSYEQYF.

CDR3 protein: CASSRRTGGNEQFF. CDR3 nucleotides: TGCGCCAGCAGCCGGAGGACAGGGGGCAATGAGCAGTTCTTC. The rearrangement uses TRBV5-1 and TRBJ2-1, with 10 bases aligning to TRBD1. V was clipped by 4 bases and J by 6 bases; unmatched bases: 4. The CDR3 is 14 amino acids. Germline CDR1 SGHRS, CDR2 YFSETQ.

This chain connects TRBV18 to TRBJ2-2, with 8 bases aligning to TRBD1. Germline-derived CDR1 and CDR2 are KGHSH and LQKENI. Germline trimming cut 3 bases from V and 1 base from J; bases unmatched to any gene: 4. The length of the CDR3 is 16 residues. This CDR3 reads CASSPGQAQNTGELFF. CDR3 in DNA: TGTGCCAGCTCACCGGGACAGGCCCAGAACACCGGGGAGCTGTTTTTT.

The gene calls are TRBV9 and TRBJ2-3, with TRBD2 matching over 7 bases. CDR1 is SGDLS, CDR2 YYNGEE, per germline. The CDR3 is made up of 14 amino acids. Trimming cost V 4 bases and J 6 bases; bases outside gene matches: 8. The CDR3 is CASSSGGLLDTQYF. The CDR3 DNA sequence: TGTGCCAGCAGCTCGGGGGGACTACTTGATACGCAGTATTTT.

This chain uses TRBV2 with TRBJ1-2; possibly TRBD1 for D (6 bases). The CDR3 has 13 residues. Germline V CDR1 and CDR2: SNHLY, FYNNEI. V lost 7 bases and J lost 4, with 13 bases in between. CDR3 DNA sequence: TGTGCCAGCACCTATACAGGGATCTATGGCTACACCTTC. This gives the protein CASTYTGIYGYTF.

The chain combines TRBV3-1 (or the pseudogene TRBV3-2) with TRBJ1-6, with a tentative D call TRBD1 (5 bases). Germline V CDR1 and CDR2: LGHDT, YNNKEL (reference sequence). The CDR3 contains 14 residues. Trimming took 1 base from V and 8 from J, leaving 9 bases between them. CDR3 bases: TGTGCCAGCAGCCAAGCAGGGAGAGATTCACCCCTCCACTTT. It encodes CASSQAGRDSPLHF.

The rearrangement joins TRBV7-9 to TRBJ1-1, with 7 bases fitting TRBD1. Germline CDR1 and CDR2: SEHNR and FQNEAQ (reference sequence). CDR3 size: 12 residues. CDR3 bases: TGTGCTGACGGAAGGGGGCTCACTGAAGCTTTCTTT. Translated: CADGRGLTEAFF.

The CDR3 nucleotides read TGTGCCAGCAGCGAAAGACTCATCCTCCGGGAAGCTTTCTTT. It codes for CASSERLILREAFF. The chain recombines TRBV14 with TRBJ1-1; D ambiguous. V was trimmed by 5 bases and J by 8 bases, leaving 18 bases between them. This CDR3 is 14 amino acids long. Germline values: CDR1 SGHDN, CDR2 FVKESK.

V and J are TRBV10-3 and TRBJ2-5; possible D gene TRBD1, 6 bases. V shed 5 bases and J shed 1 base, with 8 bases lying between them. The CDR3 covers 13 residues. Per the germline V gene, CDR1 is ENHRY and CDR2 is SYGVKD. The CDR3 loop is CAISRGIQETQYF. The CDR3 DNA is TGTGCCATCAGTAGGGGGATCCAAGAGACCCAGTACTTC.

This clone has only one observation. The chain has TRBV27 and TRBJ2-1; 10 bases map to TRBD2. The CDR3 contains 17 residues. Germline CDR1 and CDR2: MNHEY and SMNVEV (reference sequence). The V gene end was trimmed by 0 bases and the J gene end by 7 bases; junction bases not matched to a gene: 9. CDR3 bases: TGTGCCAGCAGTTTATCCCGCCTAGCGGGGGACCGGAATGAGCAGTTCTTC. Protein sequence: CASSLSRLAGDRNEQFF.

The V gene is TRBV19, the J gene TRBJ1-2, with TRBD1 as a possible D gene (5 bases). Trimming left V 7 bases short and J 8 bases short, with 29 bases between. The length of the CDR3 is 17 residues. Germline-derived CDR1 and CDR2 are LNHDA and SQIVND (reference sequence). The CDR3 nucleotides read TGTGCCAGTACCCCATGGGAGGCAGTAGGAGTCCAGGGAGGCTACACCTTC. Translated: CASTPWEAVGVQGGYTF.

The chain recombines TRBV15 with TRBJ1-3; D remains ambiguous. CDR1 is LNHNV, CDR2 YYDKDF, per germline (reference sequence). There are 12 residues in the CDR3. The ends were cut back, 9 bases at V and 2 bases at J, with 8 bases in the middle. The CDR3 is CATRVPGNTIYF. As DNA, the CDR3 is TGTGCCACACGCGTGCCTGGAAACACCATATATTTT.

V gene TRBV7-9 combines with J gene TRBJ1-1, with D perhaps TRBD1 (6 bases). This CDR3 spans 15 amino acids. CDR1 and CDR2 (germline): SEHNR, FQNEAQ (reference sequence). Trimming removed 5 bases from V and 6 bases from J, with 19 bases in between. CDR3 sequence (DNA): TGTGCCAGCAGCCCTAGGGGGGAGCGGGGGGCTGAAGCTTTCTTT. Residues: CASSPRGERGAEAFF. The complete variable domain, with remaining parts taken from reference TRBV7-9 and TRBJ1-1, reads DTGVSQNPRHKITKRGQNVTFRCDPISEHNRLYWYRQTLGQGPEFLTYFQNEAQLEKSRLLSDRFSAERPKGSFSTLEIQRTEQGDSAMYLCASSPRGERGAEAFFGQGTRLTVV.

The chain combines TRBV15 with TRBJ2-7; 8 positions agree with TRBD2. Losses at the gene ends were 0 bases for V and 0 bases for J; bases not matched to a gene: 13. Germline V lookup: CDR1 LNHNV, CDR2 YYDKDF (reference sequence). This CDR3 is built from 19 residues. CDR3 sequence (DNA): TGTGCCACCAGCAGAGACCTTTCGCTTAGCGGGACGAGCTCCTACGAGCAGTACTTC. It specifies CATSRDLSLSGTSSYEQYF.

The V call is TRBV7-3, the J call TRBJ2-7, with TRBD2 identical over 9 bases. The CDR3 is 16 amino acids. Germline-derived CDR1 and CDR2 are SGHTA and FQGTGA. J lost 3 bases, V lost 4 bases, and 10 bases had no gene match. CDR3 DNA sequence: TGTGCCAGCAGCTCCGGGGTTAGCGGGGGCTACTACGAGCAGTACTTC. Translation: CASSSGVSGGYYEQYF.

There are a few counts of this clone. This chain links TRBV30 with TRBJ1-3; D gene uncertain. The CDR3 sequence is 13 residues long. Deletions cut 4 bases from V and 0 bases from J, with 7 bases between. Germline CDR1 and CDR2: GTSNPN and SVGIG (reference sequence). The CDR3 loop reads CAWTLNSGNTIYF. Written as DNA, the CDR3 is TGTGCCTGGACCCTAAACTCTGGAAACACCATATATTTT.

CDR3 nucleotide sequence: TGTGCCAGCAGCAAATTTGGTCCCCGGACGACAGGGTCCTACGAGCAGTACTTC. Amino acid sequence: CASSKFGPRTTGSYEQYF. The chain is built from TRBV21-1 and TRBJ2-7; TRBD1 reflects the table's D call only, with no check against the DNA. TRBV21-1 is a pseudogene segment. The CDR3 is made up of 18 amino acids.

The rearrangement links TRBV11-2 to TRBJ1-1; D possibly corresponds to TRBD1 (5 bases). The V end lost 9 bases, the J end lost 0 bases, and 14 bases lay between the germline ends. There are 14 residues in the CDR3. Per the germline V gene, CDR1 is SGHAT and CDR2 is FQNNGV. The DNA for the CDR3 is TGTGCCAGTGGACGTACAGGAATGAACACTGAAGCTTTCTTT. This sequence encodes CASGRTGMNTEAFF. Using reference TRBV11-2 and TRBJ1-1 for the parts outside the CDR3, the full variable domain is EAGVAQSPRYKIIEKRQSVAFWCNPISGHATLYWYQQILGQGPKLLIQFQNNGVVDDSQLPKDRFSAERLKGVDSTLKIQPAKLEDSAVYLCASGRTGMNTEAFFGQGTRLTVV.

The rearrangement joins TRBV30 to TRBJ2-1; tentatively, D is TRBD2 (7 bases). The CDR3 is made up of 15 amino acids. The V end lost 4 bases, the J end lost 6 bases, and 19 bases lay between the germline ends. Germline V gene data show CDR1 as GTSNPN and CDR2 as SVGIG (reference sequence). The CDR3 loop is CAWKKPGLQGNEQFF. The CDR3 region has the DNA TGTGCCTGGAAAAAACCGGGACTACAGGGCAATGAGCAGTTCTTC.

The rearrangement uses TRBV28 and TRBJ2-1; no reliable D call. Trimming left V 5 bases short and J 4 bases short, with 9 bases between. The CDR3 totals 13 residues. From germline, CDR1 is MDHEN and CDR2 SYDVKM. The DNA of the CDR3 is TGTGCCAGCAGTCCCCCTACTTACAATGAGCAGTTCTTC. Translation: CASSPPTYNEQFF.

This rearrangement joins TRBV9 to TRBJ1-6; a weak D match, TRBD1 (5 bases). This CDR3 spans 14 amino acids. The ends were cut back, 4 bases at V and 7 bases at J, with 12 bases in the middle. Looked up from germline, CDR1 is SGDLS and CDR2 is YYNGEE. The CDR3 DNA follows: TGTGCCAGCAGCCCCTCGGGGCCCAATTCACCCCTCCACTTT. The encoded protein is CASSPSGPNSPLHF. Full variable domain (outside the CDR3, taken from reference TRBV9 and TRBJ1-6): DSGVTQTPKHLITATGQRVTLRCSPRSGDLSVYWYQQSLDQGLQFLIQYYNGEERAKGNILERFSAQQFPDLHSELNLSSLELGDSALYFCASSPSGPNSPLHFGNGTRLTVT.

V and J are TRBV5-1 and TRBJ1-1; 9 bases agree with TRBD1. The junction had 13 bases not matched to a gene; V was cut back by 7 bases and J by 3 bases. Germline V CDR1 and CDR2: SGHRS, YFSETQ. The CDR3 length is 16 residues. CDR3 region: CASGTGTGYPDTEAFF. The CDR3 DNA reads TGCGCCAGCGGTACCGGGACAGGGTATCCGGACACTGAAGCTTTCTTT.

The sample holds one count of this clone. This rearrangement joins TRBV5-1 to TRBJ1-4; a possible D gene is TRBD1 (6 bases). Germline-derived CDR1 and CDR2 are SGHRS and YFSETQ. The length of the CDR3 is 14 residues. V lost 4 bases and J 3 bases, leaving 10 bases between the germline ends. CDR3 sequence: CASSTQGANEKLFF. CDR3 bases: TGCGCCAGCAGCACACAGGGAGCTAATGAAAAACTGTTTTTT.

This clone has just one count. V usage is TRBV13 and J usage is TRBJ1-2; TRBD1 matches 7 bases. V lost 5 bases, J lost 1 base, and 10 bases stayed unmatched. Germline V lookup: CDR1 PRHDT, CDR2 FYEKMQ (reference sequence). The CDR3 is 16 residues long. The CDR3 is CASSQGQAAVNYGYTF. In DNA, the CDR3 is TGTGCCAGCAGCCAAGGACAGGCAGCGGTTAACTATGGCTACACCTTC.